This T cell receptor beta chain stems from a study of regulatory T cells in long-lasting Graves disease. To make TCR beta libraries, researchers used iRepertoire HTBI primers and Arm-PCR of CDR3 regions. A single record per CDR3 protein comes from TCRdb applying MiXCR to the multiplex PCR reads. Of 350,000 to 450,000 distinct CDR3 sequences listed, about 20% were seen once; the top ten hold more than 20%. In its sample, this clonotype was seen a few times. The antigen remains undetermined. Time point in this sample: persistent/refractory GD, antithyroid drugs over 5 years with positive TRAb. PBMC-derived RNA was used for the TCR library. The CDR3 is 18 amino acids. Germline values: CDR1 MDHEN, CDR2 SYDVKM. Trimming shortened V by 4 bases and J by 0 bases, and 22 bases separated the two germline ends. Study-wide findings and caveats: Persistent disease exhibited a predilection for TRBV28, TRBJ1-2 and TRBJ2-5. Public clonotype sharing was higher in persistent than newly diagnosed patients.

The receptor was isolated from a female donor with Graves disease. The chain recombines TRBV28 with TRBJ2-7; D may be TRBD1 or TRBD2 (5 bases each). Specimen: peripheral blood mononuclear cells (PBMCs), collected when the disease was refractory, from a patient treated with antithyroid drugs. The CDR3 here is CASSSYSRQAGASYEQYF. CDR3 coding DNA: TGTGCCAGCAGTTCATACAGCCGGCAGGCCGGGGCCTCCTACGAGCAGTACTTC.